Listed below are T cell receptor beta chains from one sample, sequenced in a study of control samples from healthy donors and cancer patients. Profiled with immunoSEQ multiplex PCR; TCRdb holds only in-frame clones, not every one. The sample records some 250,000 clones, roughly 80% being singletons. The sample was PBMCs. These receptors originate from a woman in her sixties with lung cancer. CDR3s include the opening cysteine and the closing phenylalanine or tryptophan. A D gene is named only where the DNA matches it firmly. The listing skips clone size in some rows; elsewhere it reads once, few, many or a size class.

j_call v_call clone_size d_call cdr3_aa cdr3_nt
TRBJ2-2 TRBV10-3 . . CAISRTVNTGELFF TGTGCCATCAGTAGGACAGTTAACACCGGGGAGCTGTTTTTT
TRBJ2-7 TRBV5-1 . . CASSFSQAYEQYF TGCGCCAGCAGCTTTTCACAGGCTTACGAGCAGTACTTC
TRBJ2-7 TRBV5-4 . TRBD2 CASNKGLAGDEQYF TGTGCCAGCAACAAAGGACTAGCGGGAGATGAGCAGTACTTC
TRBJ1-1 TRBV29-1 . . CSVAWDTEAFF TGCAGCGTTGCATGGGACACTGAAGCTTTCTTT
TRBJ2-7 TRBV28 . . CASRPSAGQGGEQYF TGTGCCAGCAGGCCCTCCGCAGGGCAAGGTGGCGAGCAGTACTTC
TRBJ1-5 TRBV7-8 once . CASSLATSGLNQPQHF TGTGCCAGCAGCTTAGCTACCTCAGGTCTCAATCAGCCCCAGCATTTT
TRBJ2-1 TRBV30 . . CAWNPDKPYNEQFF TGTGCCTGGAACCCGGACAAACCCTACAATGAGCAGTTCTTC
TRBJ2-3 TRBV5-4 . TRBD2 CASSSRLAGGGTDTQYF TGTGCCAGCAGCTCCCGACTAGCGGGGGGGGGCACAGATACGCAGTATTTT
TRBJ1-1 TRBV3-1/TRBV3-2 . . CASSLERSNTEAFF TGTGCCAGCAGCCTAGAAAGGTCTAACACTGAAGCTTTCTTT
TRBJ2-1 TRBV7-2 . . CASSSSVGQFF TGTGCCAGCAGCTCCTCTGTTGGGCAGTTCTTC
TRBJ2-1 TRBV19 . . CASSIFRNEQFF TGTGCCAGTAGTATCTTCAGGAATGAGCAGTTCTTC
TRBJ1-6 TRBV6-1 . . CASSETLVGRSSYNSPLHF TGTGCCAGCAGTGAGACGTTAGTGGGCAGGAGCTCCTATAATTCACCCCTCCACTTT
TRBJ1-5 TRBV6-5 few . CASARGGPSNQPQHF TGTGCCAGCGCCAGGGGAGGGCCTAGCAATCAGCCCCAGCATTTT
TRBJ2-7 TRBV27 . TRBD1 CASRDPGQGFHEQYF TGTGCCAGCAGGGACCCGGGACAGGGGTTCCACGAGCAGTACTTC
TRBJ2-5 TRBV3-1/TRBV3-2 . . CASTPLTSGETQYF TGTGCCAGCACCCCCTTGACTAGTGGGGAGACCCAGTACTTC
TRBJ2-7 TRBV10-1 . . CASSQGPDYEQYF TGCGCCAGCAGTCAGGGTCCGGACTACGAGCAGTACTTC
TRBJ1-2 TRBV7-8 . . CASTQSGGLGYGYTF TGTGCCAGCACCCAGAGCGGGGGGCTTGGTTATGGCTACACCTTC
TRBJ1-2 TRBV28 . . CASSLWGRGNGDGYTF TGTGCCAGCAGTTTATGGGGGAGGGGGAATGGTGATGGCTACACCTTC
TRBJ1-2 TRBV5-1 . TRBD1 CASSPGQGEGYTF TGCGCCAGCAGCCCGGGACAGGGTGAGGGCTACACCTTC
TRBJ2-4 TRBV7-3 few TRBD2 CASGLAGAGWNIQYF TGTGCCAGCGGGCTAGCGGGGGCGGGGTGGAACATTCAGTACTTC
TRBJ1-2 TRBV12-3/TRBV12-4 . . CASSPDHYGYTF TGTGCCAGCAGTCCGGACCACTATGGCTACACCTTC
TRBJ2-5 TRBV6-1 . TRBD1 CASSERGRAETQYF TGTGCCAGCAGTGAAAGGGGGCGCGCGGAGACCCAGTACTTC
TRBJ2-7 TRBV18 . TRBD1 CASSPDRGIYEQYF TGTGCCAGCTCACCAGACAGGGGTATATACGAGCAGTACTTC
TRBJ2-6 TRBV15 . . CATSRDIRQSSGANVLTF TGTGCCACCAGCAGAGACATACGACAGTCCTCTGGGGCCAACGTCCTGACTTTC
TRBJ2-1 TRBV9 . TRBD2 CASRGAGGDNEQFF TGTGCCAGTCGGGGTGCGGGAGGGGACAATGAGCAGTTCTTC
TRBJ1-2 TRBV6-4 . . CASSEGSGSYYGYTF TGTGCCAGCAGTGAGGGTTCGGGGTCCTACTATGGCTACACCTTC
TRBJ2-7 TRBV28 few . CASGTGGGSYEQYF TGTGCCAGCGGTACAGGAGGTGGGTCCTACGAGCAGTACTTC
TRBJ1-1 TRBV3-1/TRBV3-2 . . CASSQASVPTEAFF TGTGCCAGCAGCCAAGCATCAGTTCCCACTGAAGCTTTCTTT
TRBJ1-6 TRBV12-3/TRBV12-4 . . CASSQQGGSPLHF TGTGCCAGCAGTCAACAGGGAGGCTCACCCCTCCACTTT
TRBJ2-1 TRBV3-1/TRBV3-2 . . CASSRNNEQFF TGTGCCAGCAGCCGTAACAATGAGCAGTTCTTC
TRBJ2-2 TRBV20-1 . TRBD1 CSASVATGGTGELFF TGCAGTGCTAGTGTTGCGACAGGGGGCACCGGGGAGCTGTTTTTT
TRBJ2-7 TRBV9 . TRBD2 CASSLLPAGGPNEQYF TGTGCCAGCAGCCTCCTCCCCGCGGGAGGGCCAAACGAGCAGTACTTC
TRBJ1-2 TRBV19 . . CASRTDNYGYTF TGTGCCAGTAGGACCGATAACTATGGCTACACCTTC
TRBJ2-5 TRBV4-1 . . CASSQARPSQETQYF TGCGCCAGCAGCCAAGCGAGACCCTCTCAAGAGACCCAGTACTTC
TRBJ2-3 TRBV28 . . CASSPPDREADTQYF TGTGCCAGCAGCCCCCCCGACAGGGAGGCAGATACGCAGTATTTT
TRBJ2-1 TRBV6-6 . . CASSSRGSDNEQFF TGTGCCAGCAGCTCCAGAGGGTCAGACAATGAGCAGTTCTTC
TRBJ1-3 TRBV5-1 once TRBD1 CASSSGGGNTIYF TGCGCCAGCAGCTCAGGGGGCGGAAACACCATATATTTT
TRBJ1-3 TRBV5-1 . . CASSPLPGVSGNTIYF TGCGCCAGCAGCCCACTACCAGGAGTCTCTGGAAACACCATATATTTT
TRBJ1-2 TRBV24-1 . TRBD1 CATSDTGAAGGYTF TGTGCCACCAGTGATACAGGGGCCGCTGGTGGCTACACCTTC